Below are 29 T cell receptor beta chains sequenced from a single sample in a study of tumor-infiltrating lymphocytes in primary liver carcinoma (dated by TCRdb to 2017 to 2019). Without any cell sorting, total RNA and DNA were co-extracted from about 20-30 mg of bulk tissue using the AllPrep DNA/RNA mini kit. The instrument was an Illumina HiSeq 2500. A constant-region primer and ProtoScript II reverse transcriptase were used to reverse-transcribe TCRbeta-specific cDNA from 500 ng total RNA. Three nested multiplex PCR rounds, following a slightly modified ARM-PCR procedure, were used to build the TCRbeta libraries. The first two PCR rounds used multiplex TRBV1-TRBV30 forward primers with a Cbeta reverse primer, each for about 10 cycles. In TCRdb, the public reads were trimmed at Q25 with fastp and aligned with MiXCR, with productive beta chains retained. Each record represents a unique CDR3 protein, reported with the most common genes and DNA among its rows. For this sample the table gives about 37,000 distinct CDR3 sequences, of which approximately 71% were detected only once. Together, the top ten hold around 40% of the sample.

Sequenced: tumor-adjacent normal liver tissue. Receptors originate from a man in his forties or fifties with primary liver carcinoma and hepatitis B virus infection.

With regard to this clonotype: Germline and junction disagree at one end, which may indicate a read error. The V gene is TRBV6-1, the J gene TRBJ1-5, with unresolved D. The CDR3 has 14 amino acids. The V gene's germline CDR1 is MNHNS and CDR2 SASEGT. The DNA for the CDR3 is TGTGCCATCAGTGAATCTGGGGAAGTCCAGCCCCAGCATTTT. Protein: CAISESGEVQPQHF.

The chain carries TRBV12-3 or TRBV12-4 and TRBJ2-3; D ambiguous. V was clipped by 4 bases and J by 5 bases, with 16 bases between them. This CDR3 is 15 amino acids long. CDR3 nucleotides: TGTGCCAGCAGTTCTGCAAGTGGACGCAGAGATACGCAGTATTTT. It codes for CASSSASGRRDTQYF.

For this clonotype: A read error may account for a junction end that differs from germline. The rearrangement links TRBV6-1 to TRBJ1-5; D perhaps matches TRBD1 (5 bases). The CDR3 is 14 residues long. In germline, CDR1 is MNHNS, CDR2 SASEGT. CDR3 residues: CASSLQEATQPQQF. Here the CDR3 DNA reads TGTGCCAGCAGTCTACAGGAAGCCACTCAGCCCCAGCAATTT.

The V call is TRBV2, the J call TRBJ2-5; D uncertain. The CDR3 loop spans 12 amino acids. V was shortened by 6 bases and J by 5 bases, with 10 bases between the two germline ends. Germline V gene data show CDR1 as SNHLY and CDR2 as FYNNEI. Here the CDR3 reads CASSKRRETQYF. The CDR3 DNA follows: TGTGCCAGCAGCAAAAGGCGGGAGACCCAGTACTTC. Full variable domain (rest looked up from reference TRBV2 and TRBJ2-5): EPEVTQTPSHQVTQMGQEVILRCVPISNHLYFYWYRQILGQKVEFLVSFYNNEISEKSEIFDDQFSVERPDGSNFTLKIRSTKLEDSAMYFCASSKRRETQYFGPGTRLLVL.

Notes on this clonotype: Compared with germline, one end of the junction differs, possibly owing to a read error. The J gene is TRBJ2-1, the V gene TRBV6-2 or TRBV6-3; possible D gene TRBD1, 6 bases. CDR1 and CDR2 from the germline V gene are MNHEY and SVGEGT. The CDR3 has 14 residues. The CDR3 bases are TGTGCCAGTAGTTACTGGACAGATGCTTATGAGCAGTTCTTC. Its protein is CASSYWTDAYEQFF.

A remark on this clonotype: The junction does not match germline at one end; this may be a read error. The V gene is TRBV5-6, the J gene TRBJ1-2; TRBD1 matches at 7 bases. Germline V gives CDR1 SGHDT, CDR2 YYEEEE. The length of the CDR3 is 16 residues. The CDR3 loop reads CASSGRTETGTYGYTF. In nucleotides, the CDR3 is TGTGCCAGCAGCGGCCGGACCGAGACAGGGACCTATGGCTACACGTTC.

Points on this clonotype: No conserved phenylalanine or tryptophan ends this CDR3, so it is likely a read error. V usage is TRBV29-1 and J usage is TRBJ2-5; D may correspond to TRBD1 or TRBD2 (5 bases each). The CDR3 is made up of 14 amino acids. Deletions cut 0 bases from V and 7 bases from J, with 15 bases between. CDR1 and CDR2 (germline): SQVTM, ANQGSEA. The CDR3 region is CSVEDGTSRGTQYS. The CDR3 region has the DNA TGCAGCGTTGAAGATGGGACGTCCCGAGGGACCCAGTACTCC.

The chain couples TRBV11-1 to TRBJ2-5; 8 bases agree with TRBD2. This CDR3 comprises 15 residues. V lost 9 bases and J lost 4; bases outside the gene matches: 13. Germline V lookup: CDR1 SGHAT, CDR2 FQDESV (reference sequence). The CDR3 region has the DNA TGTGCCAGAACCCTCACTGGGCTAGCGGGAGAGACCCAGTACTTC. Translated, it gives CARTLTGLAGETQYF.

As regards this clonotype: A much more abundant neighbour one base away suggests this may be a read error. The CDR3 nucleotides are TGTGCCAGCAGTCCGAGACGGCCTGTCCAAAACATTCAGTACTTC. Translating it yields CASSPRRPVQNIQYF. The chain uses TRBV27 and TRBJ2-4; D gene unclear. Trimming removed 5 bases at V and 5 bases at J, with 16 bases between. Germline V gene sequence: CDR1 MNHEY, CDR2 SMNVEV (reference sequence). CDR3 length equals 15 residues.

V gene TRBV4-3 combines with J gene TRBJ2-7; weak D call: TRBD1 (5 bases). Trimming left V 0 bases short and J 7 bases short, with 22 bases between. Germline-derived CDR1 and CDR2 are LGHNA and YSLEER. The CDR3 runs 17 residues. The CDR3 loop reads CASSQEVTGRISQEQYF. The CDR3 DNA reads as TGCGCCAGCAGCCAAGAGGTCACAGGTCGGATCTCCCAGGAGCAGTACTTC.

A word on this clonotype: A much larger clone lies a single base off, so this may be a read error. The CDR3 bases are TGTGCCAGCACCCAGGCGATCGGCTATGGCTACATCTTC. It codes for CASTQAIGYGYIF. J is TRBJ1-2 and V is TRBV7-9; D gene ambiguous. CDR3 length equals 13 residues. Germline lookup yields CDR1 SEHNR and CDR2 FQNEAQ (reference sequence). Full variable domain (outside the CDR3, taken from reference TRBV7-9 and TRBJ1-2): DTGVSQNPRHKITKRGQNVTFRCDPISEHNRLYWYRQTLGQGPEFLTYFQNEAQLEKSRLLSDRFSAERPKGSFSTLEIQRTEQGDSAMYLCASTQAIGYGYIFGSGTRLTVV.

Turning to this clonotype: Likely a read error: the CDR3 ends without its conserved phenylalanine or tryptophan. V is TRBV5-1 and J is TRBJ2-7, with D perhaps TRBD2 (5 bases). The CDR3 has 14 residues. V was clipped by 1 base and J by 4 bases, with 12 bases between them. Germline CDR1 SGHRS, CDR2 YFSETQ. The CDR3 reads CASSLNAGGYEQYS. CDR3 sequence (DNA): TGCGCCAGCAGCTTGAACGCGGGCGGGTACGAGCAGTACTCC.

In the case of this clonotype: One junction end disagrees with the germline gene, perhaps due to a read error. The CDR3 sequence is CASSQDLTFTGEPFF. In DNA form, the CDR3 reads TGTGCCAGCAGCCAAGACCTGACATTCACCGGGGAGCCGTTTTTT. The chain couples TRBV4-2 to TRBJ2-2, with TRBD2 as a possible D gene (5 bases). Germline V lookup: CDR1 LGHNA, CDR2 YNFKEQ. CDR3 length: 15 residues.

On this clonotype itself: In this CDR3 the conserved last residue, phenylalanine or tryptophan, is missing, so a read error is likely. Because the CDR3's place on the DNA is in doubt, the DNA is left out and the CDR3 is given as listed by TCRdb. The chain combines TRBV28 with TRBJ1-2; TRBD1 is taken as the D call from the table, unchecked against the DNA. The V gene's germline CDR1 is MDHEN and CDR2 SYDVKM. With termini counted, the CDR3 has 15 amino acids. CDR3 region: CASHLPGQGTYGYSL.

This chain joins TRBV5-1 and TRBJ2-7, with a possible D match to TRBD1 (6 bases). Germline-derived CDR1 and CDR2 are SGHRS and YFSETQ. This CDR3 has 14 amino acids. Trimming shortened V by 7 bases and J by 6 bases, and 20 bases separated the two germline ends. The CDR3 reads CASGTGIPRGEQYF. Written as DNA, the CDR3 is TGCGCCAGCGGCACGGGAATTCCCAGGGGCGAGCAGTACTTC.

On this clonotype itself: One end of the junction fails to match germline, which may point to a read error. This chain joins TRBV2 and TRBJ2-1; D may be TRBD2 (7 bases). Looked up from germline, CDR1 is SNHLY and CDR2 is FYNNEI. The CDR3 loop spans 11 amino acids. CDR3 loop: CVSSVEGGGFF. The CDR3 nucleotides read TGTGTCAGCAGTGTGGAGGGGGGAGGGTTCTTT.

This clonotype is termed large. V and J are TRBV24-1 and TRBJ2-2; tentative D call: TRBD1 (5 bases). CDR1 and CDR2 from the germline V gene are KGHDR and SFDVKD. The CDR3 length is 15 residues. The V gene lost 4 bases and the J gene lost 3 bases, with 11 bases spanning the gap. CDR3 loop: CATSEGDYDTGELFF. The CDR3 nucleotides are TGTGCCACCAGTGAAGGGGATTACGACACCGGGGAGCTGTTTTTT.

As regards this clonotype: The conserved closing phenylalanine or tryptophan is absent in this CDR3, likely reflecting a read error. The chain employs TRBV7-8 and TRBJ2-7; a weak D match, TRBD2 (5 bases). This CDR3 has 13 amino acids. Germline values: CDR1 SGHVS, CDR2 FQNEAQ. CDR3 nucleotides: TGTGCCAGCAGCACCGACTACTCCTACGGGCAGTACATC. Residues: CASSTDYSYGQYI.

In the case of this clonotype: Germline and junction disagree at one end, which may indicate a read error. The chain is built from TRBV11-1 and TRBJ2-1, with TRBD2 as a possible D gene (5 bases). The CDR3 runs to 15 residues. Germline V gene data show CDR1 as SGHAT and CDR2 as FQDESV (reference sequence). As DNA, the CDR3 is TGTGCTAGCAGCGACTCTAGCTCATCCTACAATGAGCAGTCATTC. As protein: CASSDSSSSYNEQSF.

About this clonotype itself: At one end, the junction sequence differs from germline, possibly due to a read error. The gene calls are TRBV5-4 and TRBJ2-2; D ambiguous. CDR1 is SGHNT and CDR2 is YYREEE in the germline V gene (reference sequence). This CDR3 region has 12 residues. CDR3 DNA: TGTGCGAGCAGCTCGTTCGACTGGGAACTGTTTTTT. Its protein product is CASSSFDWELFF.

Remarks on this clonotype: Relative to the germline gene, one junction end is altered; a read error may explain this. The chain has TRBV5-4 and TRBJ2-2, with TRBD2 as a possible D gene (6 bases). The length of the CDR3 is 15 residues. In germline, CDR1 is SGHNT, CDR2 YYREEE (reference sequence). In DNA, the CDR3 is TGCGCCAGCAGCTCGACTAACGCGAACACCGGGGGGCTGTTTTTT. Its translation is CASSSTNANTGGLFF.

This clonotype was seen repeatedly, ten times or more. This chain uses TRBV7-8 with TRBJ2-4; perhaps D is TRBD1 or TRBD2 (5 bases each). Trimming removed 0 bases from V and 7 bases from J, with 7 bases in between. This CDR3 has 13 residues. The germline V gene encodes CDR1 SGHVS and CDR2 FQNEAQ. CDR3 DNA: TGTGCCAGCAGCTTAGCGGGGGAGAACATTCAGTACTTC. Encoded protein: CASSLAGENIQYF.

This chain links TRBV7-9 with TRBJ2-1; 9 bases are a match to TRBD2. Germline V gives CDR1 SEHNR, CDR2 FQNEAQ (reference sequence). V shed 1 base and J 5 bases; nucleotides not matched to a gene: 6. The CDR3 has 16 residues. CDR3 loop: CASSLVVSGRNNEQFF. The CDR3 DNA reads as TGTGCCAGCAGCTTAGTCGTTAGCGGGAGAAACAATGAGCAGTTCTTC.

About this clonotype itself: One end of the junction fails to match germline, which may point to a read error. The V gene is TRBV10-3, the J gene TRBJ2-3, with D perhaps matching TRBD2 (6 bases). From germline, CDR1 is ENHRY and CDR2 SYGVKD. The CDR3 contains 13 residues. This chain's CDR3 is CAINTGLKDTQYF. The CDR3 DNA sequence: TGTGCGATCAATACGGGACTCAAAGATACGCAGTATTTT.

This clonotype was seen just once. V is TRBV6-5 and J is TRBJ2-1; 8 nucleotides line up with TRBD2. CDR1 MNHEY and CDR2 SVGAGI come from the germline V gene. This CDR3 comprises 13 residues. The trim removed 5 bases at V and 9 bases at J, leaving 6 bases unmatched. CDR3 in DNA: TGTGCCAGCAGTCAAGTCGGGGGGGTTGAGCAGTTCTTC. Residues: CASSQVGGVEQFF.

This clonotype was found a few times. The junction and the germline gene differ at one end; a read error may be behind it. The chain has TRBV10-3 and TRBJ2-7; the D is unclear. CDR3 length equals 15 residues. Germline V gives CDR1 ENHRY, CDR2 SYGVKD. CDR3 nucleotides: TGTGCCATCAATGAGTCGGCAGCGCCCAGGTACGAGCAATACTTC. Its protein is CAINESAAPRYEQYF.

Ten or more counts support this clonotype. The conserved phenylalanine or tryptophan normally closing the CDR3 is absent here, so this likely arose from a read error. The chain's CDR3 is CASSPSDSLGEQYL. Here the CDR3 DNA reads TGCGCCAGCAGCCCCAGTGACAGTTTGGGCGAGCAGTACCTC. The gene calls are TRBV5-1 and TRBJ2-7; weak D call: TRBD1 (5 bases). CDR1 SGHRS and CDR2 YFSETQ come from the germline V gene. V shed 4 bases and J shed 6 bases, with 17 bases lying between them. CDR3 size: 14 residues.

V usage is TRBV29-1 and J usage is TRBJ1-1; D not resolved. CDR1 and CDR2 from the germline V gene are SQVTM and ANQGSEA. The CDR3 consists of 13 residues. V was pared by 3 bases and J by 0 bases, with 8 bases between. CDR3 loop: CSVECPVNTEAFF. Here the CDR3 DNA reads TGCAGCGTTGAGTGTCCAGTGAACACTGAAGCTTTCTTT.

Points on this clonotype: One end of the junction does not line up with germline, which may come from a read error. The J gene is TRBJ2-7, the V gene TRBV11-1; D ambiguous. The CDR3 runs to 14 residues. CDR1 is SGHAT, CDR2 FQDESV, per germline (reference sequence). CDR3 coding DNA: TGTGCCAGTAGCCCTGGACGGCGATTCTACGTGCAGCACTTC. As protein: CASSPGRRFYVQHF.